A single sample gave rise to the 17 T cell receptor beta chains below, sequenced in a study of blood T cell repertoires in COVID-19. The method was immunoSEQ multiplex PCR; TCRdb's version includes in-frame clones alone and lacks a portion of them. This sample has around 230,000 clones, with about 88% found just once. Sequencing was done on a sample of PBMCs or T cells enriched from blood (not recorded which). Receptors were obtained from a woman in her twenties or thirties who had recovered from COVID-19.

CDR3 region: CASSLATGEYYGYTF. Here the CDR3 DNA reads TGTGCCAGCAGCTTAGCGACGGGGGAATACTATGGCTACACCTTC. J is TRBJ1-2 and V is TRBV7-9; possibly TRBD1 for D (5 bases). Between the trimmed V and J ends, which lost 0 bases and 3 bases, there was a span of 11 bases. Germline V gene sequence: CDR1 SEHNR, CDR2 FQNEAQ (reference sequence). There are 15 residues in the CDR3.

In DNA, the CDR3 is TGTGCCAGCAGCTTAGGGCTGGGGGGACAGTCCACCTACGAGCAGTACTTC. This codes for CASSLGLGGQSTYEQYF. The chain is built from TRBV7-2 and TRBJ2-7, with D possibly TRBD1 on 7 matching bases. V gave up 1 base and J gave up 2 bases, with 18 bases separating them. From germline, CDR1 is SGHTA and CDR2 FQGNSA. There are 17 residues in the CDR3.

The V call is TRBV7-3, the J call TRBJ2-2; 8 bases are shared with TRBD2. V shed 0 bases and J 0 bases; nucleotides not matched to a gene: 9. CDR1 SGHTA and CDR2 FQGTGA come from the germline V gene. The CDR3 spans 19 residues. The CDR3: CASSLTAQRGLPNTGELFF. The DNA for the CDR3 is TGTGCCAGCAGCTTAACGGCACAGCGGGGGCTACCGAACACCGGGGAGCTGTTTTTT.

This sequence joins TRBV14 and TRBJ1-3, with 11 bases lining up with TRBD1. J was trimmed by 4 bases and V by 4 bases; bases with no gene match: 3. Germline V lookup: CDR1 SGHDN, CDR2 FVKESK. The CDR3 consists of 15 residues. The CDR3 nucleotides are TGTGCCAGCAGCCCCCGGACAGGGGGCGGAAACACCATATATTTT. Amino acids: CASSPRTGGGNTIYF.

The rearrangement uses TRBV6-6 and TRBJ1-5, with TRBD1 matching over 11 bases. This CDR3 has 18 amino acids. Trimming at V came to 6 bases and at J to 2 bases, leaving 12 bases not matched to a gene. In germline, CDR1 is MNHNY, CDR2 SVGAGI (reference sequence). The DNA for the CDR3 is TGTGCCAGCAGCCGACCCCGGACAGGGGGCTTGGGCAATCAGCCCCAGCATTTT. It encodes CASSRPRTGGLGNQPQHF.

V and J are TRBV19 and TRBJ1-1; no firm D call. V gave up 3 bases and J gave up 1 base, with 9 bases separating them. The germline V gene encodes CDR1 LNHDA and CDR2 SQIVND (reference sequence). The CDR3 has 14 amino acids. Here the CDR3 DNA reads TGTGCCAGTAGTATTACAGTAAGGAACACTGAAGCTTTCTTT. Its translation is CASSITVRNTEAFF.

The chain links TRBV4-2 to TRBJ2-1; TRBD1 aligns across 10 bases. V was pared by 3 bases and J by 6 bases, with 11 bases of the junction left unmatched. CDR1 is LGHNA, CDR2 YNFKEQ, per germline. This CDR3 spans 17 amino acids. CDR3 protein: CASSQTAGTGDINEQFF. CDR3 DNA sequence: TGTGCCAGCAGCCAGACCGCCGGGACAGGGGACATCAATGAGCAGTTCTTC.

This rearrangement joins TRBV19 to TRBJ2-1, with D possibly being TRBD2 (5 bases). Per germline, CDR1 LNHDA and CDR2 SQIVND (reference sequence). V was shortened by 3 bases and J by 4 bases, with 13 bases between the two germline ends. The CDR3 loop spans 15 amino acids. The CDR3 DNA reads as TGTGCCAGTAGTATCGTCGGGGAACGTTACAATGAGCAGTTCTTC. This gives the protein CASSIVGERYNEQFF.

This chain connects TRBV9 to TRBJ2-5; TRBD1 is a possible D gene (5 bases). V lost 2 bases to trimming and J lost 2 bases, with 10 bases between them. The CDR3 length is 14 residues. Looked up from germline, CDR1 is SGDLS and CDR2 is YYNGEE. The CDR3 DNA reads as TGTGCCAGCAGCGTCACAGGAACACAAGAGACCCAGTACTTC. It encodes CASSVTGTQETQYF.

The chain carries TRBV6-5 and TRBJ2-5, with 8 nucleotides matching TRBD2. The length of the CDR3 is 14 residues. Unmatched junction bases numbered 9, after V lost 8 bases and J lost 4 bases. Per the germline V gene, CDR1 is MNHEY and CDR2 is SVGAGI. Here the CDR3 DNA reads TGTGCCAGCTGGTCGCGGGGGGTTGCAGAGACCCAGTACTTC. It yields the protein CASWSRGVAETQYF.

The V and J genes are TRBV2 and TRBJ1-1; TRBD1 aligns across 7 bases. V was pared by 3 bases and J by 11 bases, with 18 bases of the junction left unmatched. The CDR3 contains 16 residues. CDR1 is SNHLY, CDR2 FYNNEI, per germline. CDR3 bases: TGTGCCAGCAGTGACGACAAGACAGGGAAGGAGTTATGGGCTTTCTTT. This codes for CASSDDKTGKELWAFF.

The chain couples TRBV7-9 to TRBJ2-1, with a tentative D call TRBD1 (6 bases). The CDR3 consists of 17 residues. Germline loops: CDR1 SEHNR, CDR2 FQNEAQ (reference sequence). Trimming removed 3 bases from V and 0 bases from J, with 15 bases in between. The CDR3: CASSLLPGAFSYNEQFF. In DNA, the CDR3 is TGTGCCAGCAGCTTGTTACCAGGGGCTTTCTCCTACAATGAGCAGTTCTTC.

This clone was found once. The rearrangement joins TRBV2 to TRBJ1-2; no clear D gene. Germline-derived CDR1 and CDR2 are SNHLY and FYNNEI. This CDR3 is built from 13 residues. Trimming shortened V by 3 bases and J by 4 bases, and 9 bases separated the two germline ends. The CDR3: CASSESRVYGYTF. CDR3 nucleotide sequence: TGTGCCAGCAGTGAGTCTCGGGTCTATGGCTACACCTTC.

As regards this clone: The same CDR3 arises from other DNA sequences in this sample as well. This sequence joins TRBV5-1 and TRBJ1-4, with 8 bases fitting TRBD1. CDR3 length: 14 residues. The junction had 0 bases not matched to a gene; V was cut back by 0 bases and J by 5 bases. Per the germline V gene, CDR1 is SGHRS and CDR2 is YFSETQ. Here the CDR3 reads CASSLGQGNEKLFF. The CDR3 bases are TGCGCCAGCAGCTTGGGACAGGGGAATGAAAAACTGTTTTTT.

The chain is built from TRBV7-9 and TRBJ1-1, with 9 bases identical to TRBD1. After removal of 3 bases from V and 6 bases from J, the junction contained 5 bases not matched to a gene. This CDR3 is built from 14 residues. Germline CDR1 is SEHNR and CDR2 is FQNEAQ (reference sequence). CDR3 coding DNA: TGTGCCAGCAGCTTGGGACAGGGTCTCCCTGAAGCTTTCTTT. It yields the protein CASSLGQGLPEAFF.

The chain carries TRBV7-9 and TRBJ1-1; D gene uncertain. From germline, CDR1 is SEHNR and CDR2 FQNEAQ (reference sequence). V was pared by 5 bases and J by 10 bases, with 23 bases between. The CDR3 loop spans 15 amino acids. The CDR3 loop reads CASSRRLVQETGAFF. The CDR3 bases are TGTGCCAGCAGCCGCCGGTTAGTCCAGGAAACCGGAGCTTTCTTT.

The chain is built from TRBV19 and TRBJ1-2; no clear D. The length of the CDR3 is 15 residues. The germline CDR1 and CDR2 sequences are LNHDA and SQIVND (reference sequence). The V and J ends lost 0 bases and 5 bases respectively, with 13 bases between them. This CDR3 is CASSIDYAEGYGYTF. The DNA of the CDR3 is TGTGCCAGTAGTATAGATTACGCCGAGGGATATGGCTACACCTTC.